These 7 T cell receptor beta chains came from one sample sequenced in a study of shared clonotypes between healthy human individuals. Profiled with immunoSEQ multiplex PCR; TCRdb holds only in-frame clones, not every one. Among roughly 1,500,000 clones listed, about 98% were seen once. Sequencing was done on a sample of naive CD4+ T cells sorted from blood. Subset indicated: CD45RA+ positively selected. The receptors originated from a man aged 25 to 40 in good health.

This sequence joins TRBV7-9 and TRBJ1-1; 10 bases line up with TRBD1. Germline CDR1 SEHNR, CDR2 FQNEAQ (reference sequence). V shed 5 bases and J 5 bases; nucleotides not matched to a gene: 5. CDR3 length: 14 residues. In DNA, the CDR3 is TGTGCCAGCAGCCCAGGACAGGGGGAAACTGAAGCTTTCTTT. Protein sequence: CASSPGQGETEAFF. The entire variable domain, with the rest obtained from reference TRBV7-9 and TRBJ1-1, is as follows: DTGVSQNPRHKITKRGQNVTFRCDPISEHNRLYWYRQTLGQGPEFLTYFQNEAQLEKSRLLSDRFSAERPKGSFSTLEIQRTEQGDSAMYLCASSPGQGETEAFFGQGTRLTVV.

The chain recombines TRBV5-1 with TRBJ2-3; TRBD2 matches at 10 bases. The CDR3 consists of 17 residues. Germline values: CDR1 SGHRS, CDR2 YFSETQ. The V gene end was trimmed by 4 bases and the J gene end by 3 bases; junction bases not matched to a gene: 11. The CDR3 region is CASSPYFTSGTTDTQYF. In DNA form, the CDR3 reads TGCGCCAGCAGCCCCTATTTTACTAGCGGGACTACAGATACGCAGTATTTT.

The chain carries TRBV7-9 and TRBJ2-2, with D possibly matching TRBD1 (6 bases). Trimming took off 0 bases at V and 2 bases at J, with 13 bases between the two ends. Germline assignment: CDR1 SEHNR and CDR2 FQNEAQ (reference sequence). The CDR3 sequence is 17 residues long. The CDR3 sequence is CASSLAPPGHNTGELFF. As DNA, the CDR3 is TGTGCCAGCAGCTTAGCTCCCCCGGGACACAACACCGGGGAGCTGTTTTTT.

This clone was seen just once. CDR3 sequence: CASSVVAGGRGELFF. Here the CDR3 DNA reads TGTGCCAGCAGCGTAGTTGCGGGAGGCCGTGGGGAGCTGTTTTTT. The genes are TRBV9 and TRBJ2-2, with 8 bases identical to TRBD2. With V trimmed by 0 bases and J by 8 bases, 6 bases remained unmatched. The CDR3 has 15 amino acids. The V gene's germline CDR1 is SGDLS and CDR2 YYNGEE.

The chain uses TRBV29-1 and TRBJ2-5; a possible D gene is TRBD2 (5 bases). V was cut by 7 bases and J by 1 base, with 10 bases left in between. The germline V gene has CDR1 SQVTM and CDR2 ANQGSEA. CDR3 length: 12 residues. The CDR3 spells CSAKDFQETQYF. CDR3 nucleotide sequence: TGCAGCGCTAAGGACTTCCAAGAGACCCAGTACTTC.

The V and J genes are TRBV18 and TRBJ2-3, with 9 positions matching TRBD2. CDR1 is KGHSH, CDR2 LQKENI, per germline. Trimming at V came to 1 base and at J to 4 bases, leaving 3 bases not matched to a gene. This CDR3 has 15 residues. The CDR3 nucleotides read TGTGCCAGCTCACCACTAGCGGGAGACTCAGATACGCAGTATTTT. Residues: CASSPLAGDSDTQYF.

The chain is built from TRBV7-8 and TRBJ2-2; a possible D gene is TRBD1 (5 bases). The CDR3 is 14 amino acids. Germline V gene data show CDR1 as SGHVS and CDR2 as FQNEAQ. The V end lost 4 bases, the J end lost 1 base, and 7 bases lay between the germline ends. CDR3 sequence: CASSSGQNTGELFF. CDR3 nucleotide sequence: TGTGCCAGCAGCTCCGGACAGAACACCGGGGAGCTGTTTTTT.